These 5 T cell receptor beta chains share one sample of origin, sequenced in a study of low-dose radiotherapy and immunotherapy resistance in tumors. Noted time point: before trial treatment. Primers targeting TRAV and TRBV primed first-strand cDNA, covering alpha and beta chains. TCR amplification used 20 to 25 PCR cycles, a constant-region primer and a V-primer adapter. Each CDR3 protein is one row after TCRdb ran MiXCR on the reads. This table holds 70,000 to 90,000 distinct CDR3 sequences, 15% to 20% found once. Sequencing was performed on PBMCs, taken before treatment. The receptors stem from a male donor with prostate cancer.

The chain employs TRBV10-3 and TRBJ1-2, with 7 bases identical to TRBD1. The CDR3 contains 14 residues. Germline CDR1 ENHRY, CDR2 SYGVKD. Trimming removed 10 bases from V and 3 bases from J; junction bases left unmatched: 11. The CDR3 sequence is CASRQGPLDYGYTF. For the CDR3, the DNA is TGTGCCAGCCGACAGGGACCGCTGGACTATGGCTACACCTTC.

The chain combines TRBV5-4 with TRBJ2-7; D gene ambiguous. CDR3 length: 14 amino acids. The V end was cut by 0 bases, the J end by 2 bases, with 9 bases between. In germline, CDR1 is SGHNT, CDR2 YYREEE (reference sequence). This CDR3 is CASSLGSQAYEQYF. The DNA of the CDR3 is TGTGCCAGCAGCTTGGGTAGCCAGGCCTACGAGCAGTACTTC.

This clonotype was counted ten times or more. The rearrangement joins TRBV9 to TRBJ2-3; D is perhaps TRBD1 (6 bases). The CDR3 is 17 residues long. Germline CDR1 and CDR2: SGDLS and YYNGEE. Trimming pared 3 bases from V and 2 bases from J, leaving 19 bases between. Here the CDR3 reads CASSALAVGALTDTQYF. In DNA form, the CDR3 reads TGTGCCAGCAGCGCCCTAGCTGTGGGGGCCCTCACAGATACGCAGTATTTT.

Ten or more counts support this clonotype. The rearrangement links TRBV6-2 or TRBV6-3 to TRBJ2-2; no reliable D call. Germline assignment: CDR1 MNHEY and CDR2 SVGEGT. Trimming removed 7 bases at V and 4 bases at J, with 19 bases between. The CDR3 has 16 residues. The CDR3 sequence: CASIESLGVGTGELFF. In DNA form, the CDR3 reads TGTGCCAGCATCGAATCTCTTGGGGTTGGCACCGGGGAGCTGTTTTTT.

This clonotype was picked up many times. The rearrangement links TRBV27 to TRBJ1-2, with 9 bases identical to TRBD1. Losses at the gene ends were 5 bases for V and 5 bases for J; bases not matched to a gene: 9. The CDR3 is 15 residues long. Germline V gene lookup returns CDR1 MNHEY and CDR2 SMNVEV (reference sequence). The DNA of the CDR3 is TGTGCCAGCAGTACCCGGGACAGGGCCTCATATGGCTACACCTTC. Encoded protein: CASSTRDRASYGYTF.